One T cell receptor (beta chain) is described in this entry. Its matching antigen is unknown. This entry is derived from a study of cytomegalovirus exposure and HLA in healthy donors. Overall study results and limits: There were some public TCRs occurring in many donors, but most TCR sequences were rare.

The CDR3 loop spans 16 amino acids. In germline, CDR1 is SGHTA, CDR2 FQGNSA. The V end was cut by 1 base, the J end by 4 bases, with 14 bases between. Method: immunoSEQ multiplex PCR; TCRdb's copy keeps in-frame clones and lacks some. The sample consists of about 170,000 clones, roughly 90% of them appearing once. The receptor was derived from a woman between 18 and 29 years old in good health and CMV-seronegative. The chain employs TRBV7-2 and TRBJ1-5; no clear D gene. Input material: PBMCs. CDR3 sequence (DNA): TGTGCCAGCAGCTTAGATGGAGGGTGGGCAAATCAGCCCCAGCATTTT. Translating gives CASSLDGGWANQPQHF.